This T cell receptor beta chain is from a study of metastatic and nonmetastatic thyroid tumors. Each patient went into thyroid surgery without having received any treatment. This clone has at least ten counts. TCRdb re-clonotyped the PCR reads through MiXCR. Here the sample spans over 35,000 clones, roughly 13% being singletons. This CDR3 comprises 15 residues. CDR1 and CDR2 from the germline V gene are SGHVS and FQNEAQ. Trimming at V came to 5 bases and at J to 4 bases, leaving 4 bases not matched to a gene. The chain combines TRBV7-8 with TRBJ2-5, with TRBD2 matching over 13 bases. The clonotype was recovered from a female donor with papillary thyroid cancer or a benign thyroid nodule (not recorded which). Some clones in this sample may be carry-over from other donors' samples. Sequencing was done on a sample of blood. The CDR3 reads CASSITSGRAETQYF. The CDR3 bases are TGTGCCAGCAGCATCACTAGCGGGAGGGCAGAGACCCAGTACTTC.